The 10 T cell receptor beta chains given below trace back to one sample, sequenced in a study of control samples from healthy donors and cancer patients. Sequencing used immunoSEQ multiplex PCR; TCRdb keeps in-frame clones, though not all of them. Counted here are about 140,000 clones, roughly nine tenths occurring once; the ten biggest clones make up about 7.6%. The sequenced material came from blood. The origin of the receptors is a man younger than 30 in good health.

V and J are TRBV2 and TRBJ2-5; possibly TRBD1 or TRBD2 for D (5 bases each). The ends were cut back, 4 bases at V and 4 bases at J, with 16 bases in the middle. The germline CDR1 and CDR2 sequences are SNHLY and FYNNEI. The CDR3 sequence is 15 residues long. The CDR3: CASSGMPGLTETQYF. CDR3 DNA: TGTGCCAGCAGTGGTATGCCGGGGCTCACAGAGACCCAGTACTTC.

The gene calls are TRBV27 and TRBJ1-1; no clear D gene. Trimming pared 5 bases from V and 1 base from J, leaving 8 bases between. Per germline, CDR1 MNHEY and CDR2 SMNVEV (reference sequence). The CDR3 runs to 13 residues. CDR3 sequence reads: CASSTNPNTEAFF. CDR3 nucleotide sequence: TGTGCCAGCAGTACGAACCCGAACACTGAAGCTTTCTTT.

The chain couples TRBV12-3 or TRBV12-4 to TRBJ1-1; no definite D call. There are 13 residues in the CDR3. Trimming pared 5 bases from V and 8 bases from J, leaving 15 bases between. CDR3 coding DNA: TGTGCCAGCAGTCTGGACGGGGATTCCGAAGCTTTCTTT. It encodes CASSLDGDSEAFF.

V and J are TRBV5-1 and TRBJ2-7; D is ambiguous. Per germline, CDR1 SGHRS and CDR2 YFSETQ. This CDR3 spans 13 amino acids. The V end was cut by 6 bases, the J end by 4 bases, with 14 bases between. CDR3 in amino acids: CASIGPVDYEQYF. In DNA, the CDR3 is TGCGCCAGCATAGGGCCGGTGGATTACGAGCAGTACTTC. Full variable domain (remainder filled in from reference TRBV5-1 and TRBJ2-7): KAGVTQTPRYLIKTRGQQVTLSCSPISGHRSVSWYQQTPGQGLQFLFEYFSETQRNKGNFPGRFSGRQFSNSRSEMNVSTLELGDSALYLCASIGPVDYEQYFGPGTRLTVT.

The chain joins TRBV28 to TRBJ2-7; 7 bases are a match to TRBD1. Germline assignment: CDR1 MDHEN and CDR2 SYDVKM. The V gene end was trimmed by 5 bases and the J gene end by 1 base; junction bases not matched to a gene: 8. This CDR3 is 15 amino acids long. The DNA for the CDR3 is TGTGCCAGCAGTCCCACGACAGGGTGGTCCTACGAGCAGTACTTC. Translated: CASSPTTGWSYEQYF. Complete variable domain (other parts from reference TRBV28 and TRBJ2-7): DVKVTQSSRYLVKRTGEKVFLECVQDMDHENMFWYRQDPGLGLRLIYFSYDVKMKEKGDIPEGYSVSREKKERFSLILESASTNQTSMYLCASSPTTGWSYEQYFGPGTRLTVT.

The gene calls are TRBV19 and TRBJ2-3, with a possible D match to TRBD2 (6 bases). This CDR3 has 15 amino acids. CDR1 is LNHDA, CDR2 SQIVND, per germline (reference sequence). Trimming left V 3 bases short and J 4 bases short, with 14 bases between. This CDR3 is CASSIRTGGADTQYF. Here the CDR3 DNA reads TGTGCCAGTAGTATCCGGACCGGAGGGGCAGATACGCAGTATTTT.

This clone showed up just once. V is TRBV12-3 or TRBV12-4 and J is TRBJ1-3; D gene uncertain. The CDR3 runs to 13 residues. Trimming left V 2 bases short and J 3 bases short, with 5 bases between. In nucleotides, the CDR3 is TGTGCCAGCAGTTTATCAATTGGAAACACCATATATTTT. It yields the protein CASSLSIGNTIYF.

The genes are TRBV19 and TRBJ1-3; D remains unclear. V was pared by 1 base and J by 0 bases, with 10 bases between. Germline-derived CDR1 and CDR2 are LNHDA and SQIVND (reference sequence). This CDR3 is 16 amino acids long. As DNA, the CDR3 is TGTGCCAGTAGTATAGTAGCCGGAGACTCTGGAAACACCATATATTTT. Translation: CASSIVAGDSGNTIYF.

The V and J genes are TRBV27 and TRBJ1-5; 9 bases are a match to TRBD1. CDR3 length: 16 amino acids. The germline CDR1 and CDR2 sequences are MNHEY and SMNVEV (reference sequence). After removal of 0 bases from V and 7 bases from J, the junction contained 7 bases not matched to a gene. CDR3 sequence reads: CASSLSGGQGGQPQHF. CDR3 DNA: TGTGCCAGCAGTTTATCTGGGGGACAGGGCGGGCAGCCCCAGCATTTT.

The chain combines TRBV5-1 with TRBJ2-5; 9 positions match TRBD1. The CDR3 is made up of 15 amino acids. V shed 3 bases, J shed 4 bases, and the junction held 7 bases outside the gene matches. Germline lookup yields CDR1 SGHRS and CDR2 YFSETQ. CDR3 in amino acids: CASSSGTGRGETQYF. As DNA, the CDR3 is TGCGCCAGCAGCTCCGGGACAGGGCGGGGAGAGACCCAGTACTTC.